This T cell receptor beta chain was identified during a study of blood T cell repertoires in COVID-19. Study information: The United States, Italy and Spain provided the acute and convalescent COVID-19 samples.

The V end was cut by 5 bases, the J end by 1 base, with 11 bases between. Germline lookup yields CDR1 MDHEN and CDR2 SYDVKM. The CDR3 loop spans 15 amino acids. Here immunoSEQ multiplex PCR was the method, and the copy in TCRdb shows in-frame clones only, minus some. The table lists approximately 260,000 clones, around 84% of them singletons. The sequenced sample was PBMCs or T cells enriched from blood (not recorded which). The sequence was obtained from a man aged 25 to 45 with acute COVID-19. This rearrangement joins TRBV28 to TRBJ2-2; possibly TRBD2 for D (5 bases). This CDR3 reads CASSTGAGNTGELFF. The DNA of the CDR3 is TGTGCCAGCAGTACTGGCGCGGGGAACACCGGGGAGCTGTTTTTT.